The T cell receptor (beta chain) described here comes from a study of Tregs in tolerant kidney transplant recipients. Here immunoSEQ multiplex PCR was the method, and the copy in TCRdb shows in-frame clones only, minus some. The sample includes roughly 64,000 clones, around 87% seen only once; the top ten take roughly 4%. Germline V gene data show CDR1 as LGHNT and CDR2 as FRNRAP. V was trimmed by 2 bases and J by 4 bases, leaving 15 bases between them. This CDR3 is built from 15 residues. Related graft donors supplied nonmyeloablative bone marrow transplants, and mixed chimerism was transient. The source was CD4+ T cells from blood (PBMCs), collected 6 months after the transplant. This rearrangement joins TRBV12-5 to TRBJ2-7, with no clear D. The source is a human patient who received a combined kidney and bone marrow transplant. Some T cells here may be from the graft donor. The DNA of the CDR3 is TGTGCTAGTGGTTTGTGCCGGGTCCCAGATTACGAGCAGTACTTC. Its protein product is CASGLCRVPDYEQYF.